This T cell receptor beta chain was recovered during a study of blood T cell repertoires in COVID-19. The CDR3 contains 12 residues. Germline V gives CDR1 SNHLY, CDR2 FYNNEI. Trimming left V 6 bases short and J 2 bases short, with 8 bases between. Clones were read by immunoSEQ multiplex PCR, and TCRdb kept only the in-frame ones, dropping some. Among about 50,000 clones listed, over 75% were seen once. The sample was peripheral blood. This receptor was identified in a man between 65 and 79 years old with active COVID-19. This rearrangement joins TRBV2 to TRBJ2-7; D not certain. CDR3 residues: CASRPTAYEQYF. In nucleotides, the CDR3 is TGTGCCAGCAGGCCCACAGCCTACGAGCAGTACTTC.